This TCR beta chain is from a study of blood T cell repertoires in COVID-19. Clones were read by immunoSEQ multiplex PCR, and TCRdb kept only the in-frame ones, dropping some. Here the sample spans under 250,000 clones, 88% being singletons. Looked up from germline, CDR1 is SGHTA and CDR2 is FQGNSA. The CDR3 covers 15 residues. The germline V and J ends were trimmed by 3 bases and 9 bases, with 18 bases remaining between them. This receptor was identified in a man aged 80 or over with acute or convalescent COVID-19. Specimen: peripheral blood. The gene calls are TRBV7-2 and TRBJ2-1, with D possibly being TRBD1 (5 bases). CDR3 coding DNA: TGTGCCAGCAGCTTTGGCGGCCAGGGCGTGGGTGAGCAGTTCTTC. It encodes CASSFGGQGVGEQFF.